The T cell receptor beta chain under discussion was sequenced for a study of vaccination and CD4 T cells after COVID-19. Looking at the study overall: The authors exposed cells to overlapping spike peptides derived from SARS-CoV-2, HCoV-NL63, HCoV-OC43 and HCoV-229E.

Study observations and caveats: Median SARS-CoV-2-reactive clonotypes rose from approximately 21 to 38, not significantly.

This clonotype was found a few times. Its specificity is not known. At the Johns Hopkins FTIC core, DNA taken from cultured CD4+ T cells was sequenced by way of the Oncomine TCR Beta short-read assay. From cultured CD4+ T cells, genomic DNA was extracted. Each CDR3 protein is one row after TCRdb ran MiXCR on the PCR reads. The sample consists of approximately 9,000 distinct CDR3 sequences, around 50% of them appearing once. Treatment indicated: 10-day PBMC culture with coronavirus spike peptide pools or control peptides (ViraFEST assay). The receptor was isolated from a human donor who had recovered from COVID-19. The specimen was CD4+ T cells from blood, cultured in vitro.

The CDR3 DNA reads as TGCGCCAGCAGAGACCGTCTGGGGGGCGGCTACACCTTC. Translating gives CASRDRLGGGYTF. This chain links TRBV4-1 with TRBJ1-2; TRBD1 is a possible D gene (6 bases). The CDR3 covers 13 residues. V was pared by 6 bases and J by 8 bases, with 16 bases between. CDR1 is MGHRA, CDR2 YSYEKL, per germline.